Listed below are T cell receptor beta chains from one sample, sequenced in a study of graft-versus-host responses after intestinal transplantation. Sequenced by immunoSEQ multiplex PCR; TCRdb stores in-frame clones only, minus some. The repertoire holds approximately 63,000 clones, with about nine tenths as singletons. This sample comprised ileum tissue, obtained roughly 390 days after transplant. All receptors come from a human patient who received an intestinal transplant, so some T cells may come from the graft donor. Both conserved end residues are part of each CDR3. A D gene is named only where the DNA matches it firmly. The size entry is marked missing in some rows and otherwise reads once, few, many or a size class.

>TRBV7-9|14|NA|NA|TRBJ1-2
TGTGCCAGCAGCCCGACAGGCCCTTACTATGGCTACACCTTC
CASSPTGPYYGYTF
>TRBV19|15|TRBD1|NA|TRBJ2-1
TGTGCCAGTAGCCCGGGGGGACAGGGCAACAATGAGCAGTTCTTC
CASSPGGQGNNEQFF
>TRBV10-3|13|NA|NA|TRBJ1-3
TGTGCCATCGGGGGGACACGAGGAAACACCATATATTTT
CAIGGTRGNTIYF
>TRBV6-5|16|NA|NA|TRBJ2-2
TGTGCCGGCAGTTCCCCAGCTCGGGGGAACACCGGGGAGCTGTTTTTT
CAGSSPARGNTGELFF
>TRBV2|12|TRBD1|NA|TRBJ2-5
TGTGCCCTACGGGACAGGGGTCGGGAGCAGTACTTC
CALRDRGREQYF
>TRBV6-5|16|NA|NA|TRBJ2-6
TGTGCCAGCAGTTCAGAGGGCCTATCTGGGGCCAACGTCCTGACTTTC
CASSSEGLSGANVLTF
>TRBV5-1|14|NA|once|TRBJ2-1
TGCGCCAGCAGCTTGGTCCAACGTGGGGGGCGGCAGTTCTTC
CASSLVQRGGRQFF
>TRBV10-2|14|NA|NA|TRBJ2-7
TGCGCCAGCAGTGAACCCCTAGCCAGTTACGAGCAGTACTTC
CASSEPLASYEQYF
>TRBV2|15|NA|NA|TRBJ2-7
TGTGCCAGCTCTACCGGGACAACAACCACCTACGAGCAGTACTTC
CASSTGTTTTYEQYF
>TRBV28|15|NA|NA|TRBJ2-1
TGTGCCAGCAGTACGACGGAATCCGATAGGGGTGTGCAGTTCTTC
CASSTTESDRGVQFF
>TRBV28|12|NA|NA|TRBJ2-7
TGTGCCAGCAAGGCCAGTACCTACGGGCAGTACTTC
CASKASTYGQYF
>TRBV6-5|15|TRBD2|NA|TRBJ2-1
TGTGCCAGCAGACGACTAGCGGGAGTGGGTAATGAGCAGTTCTTC
CASRRLAGVGNEQFF
>TRBV5-1|13|NA|NA|TRBJ1-3
TGCGCCAGCAGCGACATTTCTGGAAACACCATATATTTT
CASSDISGNTIYF
>TRBV10-3|14|TRBD1|NA|TRBJ1-2
TGTGCCATCAGAAAACAGGGGGCGAACTATGGCTACACCTTC
CAIRKQGANYGYTF
>TRBV5-1|13|NA|NA|TRBJ1-1
TGCGCCAGCAGCTTGACAGGGAACACTGAAGCTTTCTTT
CASSLTGNTEAFF
>TRBV5-1|13|NA|NA|TRBJ1-1
TGCGCCAGCAGCTTGGAACCGAACACTGAAGCTTTCTTT
CASSLEPNTEAFF
>TRBV5-5|12|NA|NA|TRBJ1-1
TGTGCCAGCAGCTACCCGACAGGTGAAGCTTTCTTT
CASSYPTGEAFF
>TRBV19|17|TRBD2|NA|TRBJ2-1
TGTGCCAGTAGTATCAAGACTGGCGGGGGTACAAACAATGAGCAGTTCTTC
CASSIKTGGGTNNEQFF
>TRBV9|12|NA|NA|TRBJ2-5
TGTGCCAGCAGCGGACCGGCGGAGACCCAGTACTTC
CASSGPAETQYF
>TRBV2|15|NA|NA|TRBJ2-2
TGTGCCAGCAGAGGAGTTTTCGCGAACACCGGGGAGCTGTTTTTT
CASRGVFANTGELFF
>TRBV5-1|13|NA|NA|TRBJ1-2
TGCGCCAGCAGTCCAGGGACCAACTATGGCTACACCTTC
CASSPGTNYGYTF
>TRBV5-1|12|NA|NA|TRBJ2-7
TGCGCCAGCAGCTTGGCGGGAAACGAGCAGTACTTC
CASSLAGNEQYF
>TRBV27|13|NA|NA|TRBJ2-1
TGTGCCAGCAGGCCCGGGGTATTTGGAGAGCAGTTCTTC
CASRPGVFGEQFF
>TRBV11-1|17|NA|NA|TRBJ2-7
TGTGCCAGCAGCTCCTCGCTATGGTCCCCTAGGCTTTGCGAGCAGTACTTC
CASSSSLWSPRLCEQYF
>TRBV2|13|NA|NA|TRBJ1-1
TGTGCCAGCCGACGAGGGGTGAACACTGAAGCTTTCTTT
CASRRGVNTEAFF